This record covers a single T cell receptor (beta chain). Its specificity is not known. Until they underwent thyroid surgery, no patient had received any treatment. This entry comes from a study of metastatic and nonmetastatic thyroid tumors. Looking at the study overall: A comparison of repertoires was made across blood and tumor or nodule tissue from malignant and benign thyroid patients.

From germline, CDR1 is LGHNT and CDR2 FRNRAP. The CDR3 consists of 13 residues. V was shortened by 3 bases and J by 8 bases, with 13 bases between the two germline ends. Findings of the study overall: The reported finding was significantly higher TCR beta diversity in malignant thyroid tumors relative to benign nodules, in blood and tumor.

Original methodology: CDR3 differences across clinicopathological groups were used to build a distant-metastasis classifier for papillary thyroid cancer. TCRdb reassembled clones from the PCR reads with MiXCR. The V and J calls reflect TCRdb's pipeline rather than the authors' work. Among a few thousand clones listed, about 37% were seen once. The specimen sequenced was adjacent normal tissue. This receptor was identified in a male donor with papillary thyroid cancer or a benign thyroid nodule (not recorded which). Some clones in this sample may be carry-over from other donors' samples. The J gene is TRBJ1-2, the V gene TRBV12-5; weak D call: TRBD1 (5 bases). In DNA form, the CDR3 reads TGTGCTAGTGGTTTTGCACCGGGGGAAGGCTACACCTTC. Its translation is CASGFAPGEGYTF.